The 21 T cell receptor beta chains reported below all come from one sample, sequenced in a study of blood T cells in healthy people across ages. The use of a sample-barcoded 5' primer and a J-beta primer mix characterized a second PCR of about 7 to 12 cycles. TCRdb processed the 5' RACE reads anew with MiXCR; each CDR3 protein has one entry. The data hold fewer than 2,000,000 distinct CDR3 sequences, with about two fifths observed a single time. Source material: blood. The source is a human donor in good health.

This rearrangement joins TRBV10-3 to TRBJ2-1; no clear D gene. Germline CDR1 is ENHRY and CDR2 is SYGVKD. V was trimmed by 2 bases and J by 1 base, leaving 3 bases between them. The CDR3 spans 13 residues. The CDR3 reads CAISEPSYNEQFF. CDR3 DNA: TGTGCCATCAGTGAGCCTTCCTACAATGAGCAGTTCTTC.

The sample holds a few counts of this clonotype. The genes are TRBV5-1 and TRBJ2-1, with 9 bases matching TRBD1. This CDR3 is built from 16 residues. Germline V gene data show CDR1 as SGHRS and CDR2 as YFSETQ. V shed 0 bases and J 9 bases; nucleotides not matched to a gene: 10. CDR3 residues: CASSLDGGQGLGEQFF. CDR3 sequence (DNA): TGCGCCAGCAGCTTGGATGGTGGACAGGGGTTGGGTGAGCAGTTCTTC.

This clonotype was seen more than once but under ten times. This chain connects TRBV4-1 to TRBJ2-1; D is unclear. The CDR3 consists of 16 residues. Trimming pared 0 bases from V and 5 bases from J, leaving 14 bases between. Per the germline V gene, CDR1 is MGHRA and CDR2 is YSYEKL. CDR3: CASSQETSPTNNEQFF. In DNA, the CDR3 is TGCGCCAGCAGCCAAGAAACTTCCCCGACGAACAATGAGCAGTTCTTC.

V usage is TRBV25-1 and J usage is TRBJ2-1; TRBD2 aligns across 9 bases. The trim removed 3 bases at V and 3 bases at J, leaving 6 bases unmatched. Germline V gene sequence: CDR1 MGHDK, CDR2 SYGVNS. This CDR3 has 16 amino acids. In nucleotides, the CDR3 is TGTGCCAGCAGTGATAGGGCGGGGGGGAACTACAATGAGCAGTTCTTC. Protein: CASSDRAGGNYNEQFF.

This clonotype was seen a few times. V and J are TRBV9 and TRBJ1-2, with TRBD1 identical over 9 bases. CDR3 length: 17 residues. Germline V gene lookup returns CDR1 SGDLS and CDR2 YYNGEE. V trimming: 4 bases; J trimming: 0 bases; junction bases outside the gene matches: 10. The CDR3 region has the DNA TGTGCCAGCAGCTCAAACAGGGGGCATGAAGCTAACTATGGCTACACCTTC. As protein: CASSSNRGHEANYGYTF.

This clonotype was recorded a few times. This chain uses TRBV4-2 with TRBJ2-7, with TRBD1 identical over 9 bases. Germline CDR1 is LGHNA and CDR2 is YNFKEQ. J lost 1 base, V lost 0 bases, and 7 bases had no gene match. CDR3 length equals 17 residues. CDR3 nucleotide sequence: TGTGCCAGCAGCCAAGACACAGGGGGCGTCAATTCCTACGAGCAGTACTTC. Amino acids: CASSQDTGGVNSYEQYF.

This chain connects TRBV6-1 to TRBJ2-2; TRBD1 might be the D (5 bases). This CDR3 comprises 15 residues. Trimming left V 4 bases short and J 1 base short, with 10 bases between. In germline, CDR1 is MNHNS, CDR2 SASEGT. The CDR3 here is CASSVIQGNTGELFF. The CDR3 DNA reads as TGTGCCAGCAGTGTTATCCAGGGGAACACCGGGGAGCTGTTTTTT.

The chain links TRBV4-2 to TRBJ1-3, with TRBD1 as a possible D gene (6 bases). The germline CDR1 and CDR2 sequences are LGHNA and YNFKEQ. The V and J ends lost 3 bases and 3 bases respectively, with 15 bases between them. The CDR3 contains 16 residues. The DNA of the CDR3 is TGTGCCAGCAGCCACATACGGGACAACATTGGAAACACCATATATTTT. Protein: CASSHIRDNIGNTIYF.

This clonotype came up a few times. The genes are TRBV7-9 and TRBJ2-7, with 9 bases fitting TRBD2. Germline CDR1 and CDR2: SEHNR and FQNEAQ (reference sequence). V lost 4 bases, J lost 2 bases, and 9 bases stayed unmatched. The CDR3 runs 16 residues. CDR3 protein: CASSWAAAGGTYEQYF. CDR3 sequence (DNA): TGTGCCAGCAGCTGGGCCGCGGCGGGGGGGACCTACGAGCAGTACTTC.

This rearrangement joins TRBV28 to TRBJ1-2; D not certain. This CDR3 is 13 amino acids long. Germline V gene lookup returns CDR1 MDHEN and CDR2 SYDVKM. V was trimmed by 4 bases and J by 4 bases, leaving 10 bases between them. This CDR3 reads CASSSSLPYGYTF. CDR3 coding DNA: TGTGCCAGCAGTTCCAGCCTACCCTATGGCTACACCTTC.

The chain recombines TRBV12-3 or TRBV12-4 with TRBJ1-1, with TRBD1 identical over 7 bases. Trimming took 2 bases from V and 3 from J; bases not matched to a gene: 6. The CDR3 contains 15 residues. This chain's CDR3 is CASSLNPGGDTEAFF. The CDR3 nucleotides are TGTGCCAGCAGTTTAAACCCAGGGGGGGACACTGAAGCTTTCTTT.

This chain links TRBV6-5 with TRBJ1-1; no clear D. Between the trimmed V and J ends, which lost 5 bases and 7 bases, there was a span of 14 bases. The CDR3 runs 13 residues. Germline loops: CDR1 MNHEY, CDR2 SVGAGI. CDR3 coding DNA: TGTGCCAGCAGTACCCCAGGTGGCCTTGAAGCTTTCTTT. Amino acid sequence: CASSTPGGLEAFF.

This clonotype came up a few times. The CDR3 loop reads CSARDRDGGVCNEQFF. CDR3 nucleotides: TGCAGTGCTAGAGATCGGGACGGGGGGGTCTGCAATGAGCAGTTCTTC. The rearrangement joins TRBV20-1 to TRBJ2-1, with 8 bases lining up with TRBD2. This CDR3 is built from 16 residues. Germline trimming cut 0 bases from V and 6 bases from J; bases unmatched to any gene: 10. Germline V gives CDR1 DFQATT, CDR2 SNEGSKA (reference sequence).

The CDR3 spells CASSRTTADNYGYTF. CDR3 coding DNA: TGTGCCAGTAGTAGAACCACAGCAGATAACTATGGCTACACCTTC. J is TRBJ1-2 and V is TRBV19; D uncertain. Germline-derived CDR1 and CDR2 are LNHDA and SQIVND (reference sequence). V lost 4 bases and J lost 1, with 13 bases in between. This CDR3 comprises 15 residues.

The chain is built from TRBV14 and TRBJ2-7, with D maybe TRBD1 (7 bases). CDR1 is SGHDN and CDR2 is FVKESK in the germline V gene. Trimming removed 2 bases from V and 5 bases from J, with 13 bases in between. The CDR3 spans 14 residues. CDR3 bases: TGTGCCAGCAGCCAAAACAGGGGACTCCACGAGCAGTACTTC. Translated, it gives CASSQNRGLHEQYF.

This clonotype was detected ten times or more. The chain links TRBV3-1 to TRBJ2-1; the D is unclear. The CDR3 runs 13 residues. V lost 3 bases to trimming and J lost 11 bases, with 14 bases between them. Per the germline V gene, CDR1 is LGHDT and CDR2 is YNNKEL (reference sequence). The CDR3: CASSQGKASKQFF. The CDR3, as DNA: TGTGCCAGCAGCCAGGGTAAGGCGTCCAAGCAGTTCTTC.

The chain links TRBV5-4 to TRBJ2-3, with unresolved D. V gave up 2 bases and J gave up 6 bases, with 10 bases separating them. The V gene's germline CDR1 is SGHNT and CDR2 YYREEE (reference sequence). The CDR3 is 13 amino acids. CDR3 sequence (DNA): TGTGCCAGCAGCTTCCAAGTGTCGGATACGCAGTATTTT. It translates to CASSFQVSDTQYF.

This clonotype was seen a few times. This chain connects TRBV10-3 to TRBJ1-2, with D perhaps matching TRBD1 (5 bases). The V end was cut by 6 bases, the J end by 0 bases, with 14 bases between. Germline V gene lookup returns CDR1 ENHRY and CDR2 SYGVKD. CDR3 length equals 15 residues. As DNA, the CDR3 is TGTGCCATCAGCCTATTGGGGGGGTCTAACTATGGCTACACCTTC. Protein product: CAISLLGGSNYGYTF.

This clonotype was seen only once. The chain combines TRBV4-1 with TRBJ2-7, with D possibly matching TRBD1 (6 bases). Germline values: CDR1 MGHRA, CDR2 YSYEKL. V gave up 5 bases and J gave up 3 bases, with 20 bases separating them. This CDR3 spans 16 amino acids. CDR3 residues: CASSNRQDRTRYEQYF. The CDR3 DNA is TGCGCCAGCAGCAACCGACAGGATCGAACACGCTACGAGCAGTACTTC.

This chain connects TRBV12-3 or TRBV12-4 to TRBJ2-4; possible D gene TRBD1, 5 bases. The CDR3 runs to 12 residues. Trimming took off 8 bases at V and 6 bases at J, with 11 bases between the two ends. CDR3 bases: TGTGCCAGCGCCTACAGGAGAAACATTCAGTACTTC. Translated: CASAYRRNIQYF.

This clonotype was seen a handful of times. The CDR3 DNA follows: TGCGCCACCATGATTTTTTCAGGCTATGGCTACACCTTC. This encodes CATMIFSGYGYTF. This chain joins TRBV5-1 and TRBJ1-2; D gene unclear. V was clipped by 9 bases and J by 4 bases, with 16 bases between them. Germline values: CDR1 SGHRS, CDR2 YFSETQ. The CDR3 spans 13 residues.